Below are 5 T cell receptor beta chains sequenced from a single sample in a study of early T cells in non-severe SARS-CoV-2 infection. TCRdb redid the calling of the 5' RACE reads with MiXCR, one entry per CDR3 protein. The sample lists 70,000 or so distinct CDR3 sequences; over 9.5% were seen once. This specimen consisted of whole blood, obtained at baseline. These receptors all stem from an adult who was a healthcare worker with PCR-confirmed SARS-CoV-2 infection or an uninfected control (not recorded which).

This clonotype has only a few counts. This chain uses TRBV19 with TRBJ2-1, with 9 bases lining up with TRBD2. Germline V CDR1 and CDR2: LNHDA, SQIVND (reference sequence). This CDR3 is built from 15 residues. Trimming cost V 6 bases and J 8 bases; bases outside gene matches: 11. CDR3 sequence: CASRKAGGEPHEQFF. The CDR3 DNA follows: TGTGCCAGTAGGAAAGCGGGGGGCGAACCACATGAGCAGTTCTTC.

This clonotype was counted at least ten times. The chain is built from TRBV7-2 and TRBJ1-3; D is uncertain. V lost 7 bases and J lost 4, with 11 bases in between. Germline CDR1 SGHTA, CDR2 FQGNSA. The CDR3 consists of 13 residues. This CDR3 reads CASTLRQGNTIYF. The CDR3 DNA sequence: TGTGCCAGCACCCTCAGGCAGGGAAACACCATATATTTT.

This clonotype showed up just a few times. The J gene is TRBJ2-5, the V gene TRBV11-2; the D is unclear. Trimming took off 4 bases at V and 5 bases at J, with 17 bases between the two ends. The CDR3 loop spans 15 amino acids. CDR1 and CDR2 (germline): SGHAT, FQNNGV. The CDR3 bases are TGTGCCAGCAGCTCCTGGACGTTAGGGATGGAGACCCAGTACTTC. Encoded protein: CASSSWTLGMETQYF.

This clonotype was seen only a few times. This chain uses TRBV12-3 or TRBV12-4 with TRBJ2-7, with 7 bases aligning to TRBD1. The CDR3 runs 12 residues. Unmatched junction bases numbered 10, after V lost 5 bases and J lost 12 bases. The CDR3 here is CASSPRDSLRYF. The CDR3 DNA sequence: TGTGCCAGCAGTCCACGGGACAGCCTGCGGTACTTC.

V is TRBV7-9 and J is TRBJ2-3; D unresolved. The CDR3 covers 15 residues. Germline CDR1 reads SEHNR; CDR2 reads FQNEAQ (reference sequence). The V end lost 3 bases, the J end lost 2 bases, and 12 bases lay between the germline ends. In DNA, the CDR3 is TGTGCCAGCAGCTTTATAGGGCTTTCCACAGATACGCAGTATTTT. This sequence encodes CASSFIGLSTDTQYF.